Below are 25 T cell receptor beta chains sequenced from a single sample in a study of T cells after yellow fever vaccination. TCRdb reanalysed the 5' RACE reads using MiXCR and keeps one entry per CDR3 protein. This sample has just under 600,000 distinct CDR3 sequences, with roughly 13% found just once. The sample here was PBMCs, taken on the day of the yellow fever booster vaccination. The receptors stem from a man aged 30-40 years who received the YFV17D yellow fever vaccine.

The V gene is TRBV20-1, the J gene TRBJ1-1; D remains unclear. Germline V gene data show CDR1 as DFQATT and CDR2 as SNEGSKA (reference sequence). CDR3 length equals 13 residues. The V gene lost 2 bases and the J gene lost 5 bases, with 12 bases spanning the gap. In DNA, the CDR3 is TGCAGTGCTAGAATGGAGACGGGAACTGAAGCTTTCTTT. Translating it yields CSARMETGTEAFF.

This clonotype showed up many times. The chain couples TRBV20-1 to TRBJ2-3; 12 bases are shared with TRBD2. The CDR3 totals 16 residues. From germline, CDR1 is DFQATT and CDR2 SNEGSKA (reference sequence). V gave up 0 bases and J gave up 5 bases; unmatched junction bases: 6. CDR3 residues: CSARDELAGGRDTQYF. CDR3 in DNA: TGCAGTGCTAGAGACGAACTAGCGGGGGGAAGAGATACGCAGTATTTT.

This clonotype was counted only a few times. The chain joins TRBV25-1 to TRBJ2-7; perhaps TRBD2 as D (6 bases). The V end was cut by 2 bases, the J end by 5 bases, with 16 bases between. Germline V CDR1 and CDR2: MGHDK, SYGVNS. The length of the CDR3 is 15 residues. The CDR3 DNA reads as TGTGCCAGCAGTGAACCGGGAGAAGGGGTGGACGAGCAGTACTTC. Translating it yields CASSEPGEGVDEQYF.

This clonotype was detected only a few times. V usage is TRBV6-1 and J usage is TRBJ2-5; 10 bases are shared with TRBD1. V was clipped by 5 bases and J by 2 bases; unmatched bases: 5. CDR3 length: 15 amino acids. The germline V gene encodes CDR1 MNHNS and CDR2 SASEGT. The CDR3 here is CASSQPGQGQETQYF. The CDR3 DNA reads as TGTGCCAGCAGTCAACCGGGACAGGGGCAAGAGACCCAGTACTTC.

This clonotype was detected a few times. The V and J genes are TRBV28 and TRBJ2-7; D not certain. V shed 3 bases and J shed 6 bases, with 18 bases lying between them. The CDR3 loop spans 15 amino acids. Germline CDR1 MDHEN, CDR2 SYDVKM. This chain's CDR3 is CASSFRNPDLSEQYF. DNA for the CDR3: TGTGCCAGCAGTTTTCGAAACCCAGACTTATCCGAGCAGTACTTC.

A few counts support this clonotype. Written as DNA, the CDR3 is TGTGCCAGTAGTATAGATTCTGCTAAGCCCCAGCATTTT. It codes for CASSIDSAKPQHF. The J gene is TRBJ1-5, the V gene TRBV19; D gene uncertain. The CDR3 sequence is 13 residues long. Germline CDR1 LNHDA, CDR2 SQIVND (reference sequence). The V end was cut by 0 bases, the J end by 8 bases, with 8 bases between.

The V and J genes are TRBV7-8 and TRBJ2-6; 7 bases map to TRBD2. J gave up 0 bases and V 3 bases, and 2 bases lay outside the gene matches. The CDR3 sequence is 16 residues long. CDR1 SGHVS and CDR2 FQNEAQ come from the germline V gene. CDR3 in amino acids: CASSLLADSGANVLTF. DNA for the CDR3: TGTGCCAGCAGCTTGCTAGCGGACTCTGGGGCCAACGTCCTGACTTTC. Variable domain in full (rest from reference TRBV7-8 and TRBJ2-6): GAGVSQSPRYKVAKRGQDVALRCDPISGHVSLFWYQQALGQGPEFLTYFQNEAQLDKSGLPSDRFFAERPEGSVSTLKIQRTQQEDSAVYLCASSLLADSGANVLTFGAGSRLTVL.

This clonotype was observed a few times. V usage is TRBV6-1 and J usage is TRBJ2-7; possibly TRBD2 for D (5 bases). Trimming shortened V by 6 bases and J by 4 bases, and 16 bases separated the two germline ends. CDR1 is MNHNS, CDR2 SASEGT, per germline. The CDR3 totals 14 residues. The CDR3 DNA is TGTGCCAGCAGACCCAGCGGTGGGTCGTACGAGCAGTACTTC. It encodes CASRPSGGSYEQYF.

The CDR3, as DNA: TGTGCCAGTTCCCGAGATCGGAGAGAGACCCAGTACTTC. This translates into CASSRDRRETQYF. The chain recombines TRBV19 with TRBJ2-5, with D hard to call. This CDR3 is 13 amino acids long. Between the trimmed V and J ends, which lost 8 bases and 4 bases, there was a span of 14 bases. Germline V gene lookup returns CDR1 LNHDA and CDR2 SQIVND (reference sequence).

In its sample, this clonotype was seen a few times. The rearrangement uses TRBV7-2 and TRBJ2-2, with D hard to call. Germline values: CDR1 SGHTA, CDR2 FQGNSA. The CDR3 is 12 amino acids. V gave up 2 bases and J gave up 7 bases, with 5 bases separating them. CDR3 sequence (DNA): TGTGCCAGCAGCTTATATGGCGGGGAGCTGTTTTTT. Protein product: CASSLYGGELFF.

As concerns this clonotype: It is likely a read error, because the conserved phenylalanine at the end of the CDR3 is missing. It is unclear where the CDR3 begins or ends on the DNA, so no DNA is shown, and the CDR3 is as TCRdb lists it. The chain links TRBV7-9 to TRBJ1-2; whether TRBD1, the table's D call, matches the DNA was not checked. CDR1 and CDR2 from the germline V gene are SEHNR and FQNEAQ (reference sequence). Termini included, the CDR3 measures 12 amino acids. The CDR3 reads CASPWDRRSLFI.

The rearrangement joins TRBV25-1 to TRBJ1-1, with D possibly matching TRBD1 (6 bases). CDR1 is MGHDK, CDR2 SYGVNS, per germline. The CDR3 has 15 residues. The ends were cut back, 10 bases at V and 8 bases at J, with 26 bases in the middle. The CDR3 loop reads CATRSDRGGRGEAFF. DNA of the CDR3: TGTGCCACGAGGTCGGACCGGGGGGGGCGGGGAGAAGCTTTCTTT.

This clonotype came up a few times. This sequence joins TRBV20-1 and TRBJ2-7; 7 positions agree with TRBD1. Germline CDR1 and CDR2: DFQATT and SNEGSKA (reference sequence). The CDR3 runs 12 residues. The V and J ends lost 4 bases and 2 bases, in that order; junction bases with no gene match: 2. The CDR3 DNA is TGCAGTGCTAAGACAGGGACCTACGAGCAGTACTTC. Amino acids: CSAKTGTYEQYF.

This clonotype was observed a few times. The chain carries TRBV11-2 and TRBJ2-1; TRBD2 matches 9 bases. This CDR3 region has 19 residues. Trimming removed 1 base from V and 4 bases from J; junction bases left unmatched: 14. Looked up from germline, CDR1 is SGHAT and CDR2 is FQNNGV. The CDR3 is CASSLGGVLSGGPYNEQFF. In nucleotides, the CDR3 is TGTGCCAGCAGCTTAGGGGGAGTACTTAGCGGGGGACCTTACAATGAGCAGTTCTTC.

This clonotype was found a few times. The rearrangement joins TRBV7-2 to TRBJ1-3; no clear D. V shed 1 base and J shed 3 bases, with 13 bases lying between them. The CDR3 length is 16 residues. Germline-derived CDR1 and CDR2 are SGHTA and FQGNSA. CDR3 nucleotides: TGTGCCAGCAGCTTAGGGCTCCGTGGGTTTGGAAACACCATATATTTT. It encodes CASSLGLRGFGNTIYF.

This rearrangement joins TRBV24-1 to TRBJ2-5; 8 bases are a match to TRBD1. The CDR3 covers 15 residues. V lost 5 bases, J lost 4 bases, and 8 bases stayed unmatched. Looked up from germline, CDR1 is KGHDR and CDR2 is SFDVKD. For the CDR3, the DNA is TGTGCCACCAGTGGTCCCCCAGGGGGCGGAGAGACCCAGTACTTC. It translates to CATSGPPGGGETQYF.

This chain uses TRBV9 with TRBJ1-1; D is unresolved. The CDR3 has 14 amino acids. Germline V gives CDR1 SGDLS, CDR2 YYNGEE. Between the trimmed V and J ends, which lost 0 bases and 0 bases, there was a span of 6 bases. The chain's CDR3 is CASSVDWLNTEAFF. The DNA of the CDR3 is TGTGCCAGCAGCGTAGACTGGTTGAACACTGAAGCTTTCTTT.

Only a few counts were recorded for this clonotype. The DNA for the CDR3 is TGTGCCAGCAGTGGGACTAGCGGGACCTCCTACAATGAGCAGTTCTTC. It is translated as CASSGTSGTSYNEQFF. The genes are TRBV12-3 or TRBV12-4 and TRBJ2-1, with TRBD2 matching 13 bases. This CDR3 region has 16 residues. Trimming cost V 5 bases and J 0 bases; bases outside gene matches: 1.

Concerning this clonotype itself: This may arise from a read error, as a much more abundant clone is one base away. The chain recombines TRBV9 with TRBJ1-1; 9 nucleotides align to TRBD1. The CDR3 runs to 15 residues. CDR1 and CDR2 (germline): SGDLS, YYNGEE. In DNA form, the CDR3 reads TGTGCCAGCAGCGTAGGGGGACAGGGAGGCACTGAAGGTTTCTTT. This codes for CASSVGGQGGTEGFF.

This clonotype was recorded a few times. The chain has TRBV20-1 and TRBJ2-1; tentative D call: TRBD2 (5 bases). V was clipped by 2 bases and J by 3 bases, with 11 bases between them. The CDR3 covers 14 residues. The germline V gene has CDR1 DFQATT and CDR2 SNEGSKA (reference sequence). CDR3 sequence: CSARKDSGYNEQFF. The DNA of the CDR3 is TGCAGTGCTAGAAAGGACTCGGGCTACAATGAGCAGTTCTTC.

This clonotype has a handful of counts. The chain has TRBV12-3 or TRBV12-4 and TRBJ2-7; a weak D match, TRBD2 (6 bases). Trimming removed 4 bases at V and 7 bases at J, with 17 bases between. There are 14 residues in the CDR3. The CDR3 protein is CASSSSAGAGEQYF. The CDR3 coding sequence is TGTGCCAGCAGTTCTAGCGCAGGTGCGGGGGAGCAGTACTTC.

The V and J genes are TRBV18 and TRBJ2-7; D is perhaps TRBD1 (6 bases). Germline V gene sequence: CDR1 KGHSH, CDR2 LQKENI. This CDR3 spans 13 amino acids. Trimming left V 2 bases short and J 6 bases short, with 11 bases between. CDR3 sequence: CASSPAGVVEQYF. CDR3 DNA: TGTGCCAGCTCACCAGCAGGGGTGGTCGAGCAGTACTTC.

This clonotype was seen a handful of times. The chain carries TRBV12-3 or TRBV12-4 and TRBJ2-1; D possibly corresponds to TRBD2 (5 bases). Trimming cost V 5 bases and J 9 bases, with 11 bases left between them. This CDR3 spans 12 amino acids. The CDR3 DNA reads TGTGCCAGCAGTAAAACTGGAGGTGAGCAGTTCTTC. Protein sequence: CASSKTGGEQFF.

V usage is TRBV27 and J usage is TRBJ2-2, with D maybe TRBD1 (5 bases). Germline loops: CDR1 MNHEY, CDR2 SMNVEV (reference sequence). CDR3 size: 19 residues. Deletions cut 3 bases from V and 1 base from J, with 21 bases between. This CDR3 reads CASSLSAYRPFQNTGELFF. CDR3 bases: TGTGCCAGCAGTTTGTCCGCATACAGGCCTTTCCAGAACACCGGGGAGCTGTTTTTT.

This clonotype was detected a few times. The chain has TRBV7-2 and TRBJ2-1, with no clear D. This CDR3 has 13 amino acids. The germline CDR1 and CDR2 sequences are SGHTA and FQGNSA. V was trimmed by 3 bases and J by 4 bases, leaving 7 bases between them. Here the CDR3 reads CASSFLTYNEQFF. In nucleotides, the CDR3 is TGTGCCAGCAGCTTCCTTACTTACAATGAGCAGTTCTTC.